Presented here are 7 T cell receptor beta chains from one specimen sequenced in a study of T cell responses to AZD1222 COVID-19 vaccine. Sequencing used immunoSEQ multiplex PCR; TCRdb keeps in-frame clones, though not all of them. The sample yields about 140,000 clones, around nine tenths seen once. This specimen consisted of peripheral blood, obtained on day 0 of AZD1222 vaccination. The receptors shown here come from an adult in good health.

This chain joins TRBV6-5 and TRBJ1-4; the match to TRBD1 covers 8 bases. The V gene's germline CDR1 is MNHEY and CDR2 SVGAGI. V lost 2 bases and J lost 8; bases outside the gene matches: 7. This CDR3 has 15 amino acids. The DNA of the CDR3 is TGTGCCAGCAGTTACGGACAGGGCCGTCGGGAAAAACTGTTTTTT. It translates to CASSYGQGRREKLFF.

The V call is TRBV19, the J call TRBJ1-2; 7 nucleotides align to TRBD1. Germline CDR1 is LNHDA and CDR2 is SQIVND (reference sequence). CDR3 length: 14 amino acids. Trimming removed 1 base from V and 8 bases from J; junction bases left unmatched: 7. The DNA for the CDR3 is TGTGCCAGTAGTATAGTCGGACAGGCGCAGGGCTACACCTTC. It encodes CASSIVGQAQGYTF.

The V gene is TRBV28, the J gene TRBJ2-1; D possibly uses TRBD1 or TRBD2 (5 bases each). The CDR3 totals 16 residues. Trimming took off 6 bases at V and 4 bases at J, with 19 bases between the two ends. From germline, CDR1 is MDHEN and CDR2 SYDVKM. DNA for the CDR3: TGTGCCAGCAGACCCGAGGGGTCCCTAGTATACAATGAGCAGTTCTTC. Translated: CASRPEGSLVYNEQFF.

This chain connects TRBV9 to TRBJ1-2; 8 bases fit TRBD1. The CDR3 length is 15 residues. Trimming removed 4 bases from V and 2 bases from J; junction bases left unmatched: 7. Germline assignment: CDR1 SGDLS and CDR2 YYNGEE. The CDR3 bases are TGTGCCAGCAGCCCAACAGGGGGGAGGAACTATGGCTACACCTTC. Amino acid sequence: CASSPTGGRNYGYTF.

This clone was seen once. V and J are TRBV20-1 and TRBJ2-3, with 7 bases lining up with TRBD1. CDR3 length: 15 residues. V dropped 3 bases and J dropped 0; count of bases not matched to a gene: 6. The germline gives CDR1 DFQATT, CDR2 SNEGSKA (reference sequence). In DNA form, the CDR3 reads TGCAGTGCTAGTCCGCCGGGACAGAGCACAGATACGCAGTATTTT. This sequence encodes CSASPPGQSTDTQYF.

The chain combines TRBV27 with TRBJ2-7, with D tentatively TRBD1 (6 bases). The CDR3 runs to 14 residues. Looked up from germline, CDR1 is MNHEY and CDR2 is SMNVEV (reference sequence). V dropped 8 bases and J dropped 6 bases, with 20 bases sitting between them. The CDR3: CASYLTGFYGEQYF. In DNA form, the CDR3 reads TGTGCCAGCTACTTAACAGGGTTCTATGGCGAGCAGTACTTC.

The V gene is TRBV6-5, the J gene TRBJ2-5; 13 nucleotides agree with TRBD2. The CDR3 is 15 residues long. J was trimmed by 5 bases and V by 4 bases; bases with no gene match: 4. CDR1 is MNHEY, CDR2 SVGAGI, per germline. CDR3 in amino acids: CASSLGTSGTETQYF. Here the CDR3 DNA reads TGTGCCAGCAGTTTAGGGACTAGCGGGACTGAGACCCAGTACTTC.